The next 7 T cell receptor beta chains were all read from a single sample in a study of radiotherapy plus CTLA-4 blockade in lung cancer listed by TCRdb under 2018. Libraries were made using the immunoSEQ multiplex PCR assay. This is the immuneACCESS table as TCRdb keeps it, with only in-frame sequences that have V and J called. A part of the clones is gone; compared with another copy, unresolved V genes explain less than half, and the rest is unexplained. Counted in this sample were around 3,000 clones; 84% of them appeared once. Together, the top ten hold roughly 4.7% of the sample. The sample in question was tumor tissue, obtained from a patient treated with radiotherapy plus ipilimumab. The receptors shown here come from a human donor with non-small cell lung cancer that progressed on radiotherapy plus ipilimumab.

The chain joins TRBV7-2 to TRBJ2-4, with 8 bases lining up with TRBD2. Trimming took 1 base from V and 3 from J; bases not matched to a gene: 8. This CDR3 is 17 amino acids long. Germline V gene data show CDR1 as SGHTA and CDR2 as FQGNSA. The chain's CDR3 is CASSLEGGGRVKNIQYF. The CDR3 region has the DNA TGTGCCAGCAGCTTAGAAGGCGGGGGGAGGGTCAAAAACATTCAGTACTTC.

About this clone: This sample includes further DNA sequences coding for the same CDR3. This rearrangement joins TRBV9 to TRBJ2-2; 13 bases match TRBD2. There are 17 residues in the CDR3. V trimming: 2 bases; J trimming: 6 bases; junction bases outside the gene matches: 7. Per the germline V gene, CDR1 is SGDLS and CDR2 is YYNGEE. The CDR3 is CASSVTSGGTLAGELFF. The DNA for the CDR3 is TGTGCCAGCAGCGTGACTAGCGGGGGGACCCTTGCCGGGGAGCTGTTTTTT.

The CDR3 DNA reads as TGTGCCAGCAGGGGTGACTCCCTTCCGGAGACCCAGTACTTC. Protein: CASRGDSLPETQYF. The chain recombines TRBV6-1 with TRBJ2-5, with D unclear. Trimming shortened V by 6 bases and J by 5 bases, and 16 bases separated the two germline ends. Germline CDR1 MNHNS, CDR2 SASEGT. The CDR3 has 14 amino acids.

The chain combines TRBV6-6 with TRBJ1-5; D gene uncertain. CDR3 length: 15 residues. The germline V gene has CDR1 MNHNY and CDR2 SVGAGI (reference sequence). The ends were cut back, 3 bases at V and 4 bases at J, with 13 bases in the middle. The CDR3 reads CASSYGGGFNQPQHF. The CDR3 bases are TGTGCCAGCAGTTATGGAGGCGGGTTTAATCAGCCCCAGCATTTT.

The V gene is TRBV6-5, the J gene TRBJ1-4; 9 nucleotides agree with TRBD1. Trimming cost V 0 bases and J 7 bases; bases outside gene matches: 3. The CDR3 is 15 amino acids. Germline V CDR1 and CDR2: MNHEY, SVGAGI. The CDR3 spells CASSYSTGGGEKLFF. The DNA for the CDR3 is TGTGCCAGCAGTTACTCGACAGGGGGTGGTGAAAAACTGTTTTTT.

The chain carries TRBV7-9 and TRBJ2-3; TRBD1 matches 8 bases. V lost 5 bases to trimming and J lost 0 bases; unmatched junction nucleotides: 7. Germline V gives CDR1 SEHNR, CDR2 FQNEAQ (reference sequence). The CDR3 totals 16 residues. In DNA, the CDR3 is TGTGCCAGCAGCGGGTGGACAGGGCCTAGCACAGATACGCAGTATTTT. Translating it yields CASSGWTGPSTDTQYF. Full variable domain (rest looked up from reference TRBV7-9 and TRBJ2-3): DTGVSQNPRHKITKRGQNVTFRCDPISEHNRLYWYRQTLGQGPEFLTYFQNEAQLEKSRLLSDRFSAERPKGSFSTLEIQRTEQGDSAMYLCASSGWTGPSTDTQYFGPGTRLTVL.

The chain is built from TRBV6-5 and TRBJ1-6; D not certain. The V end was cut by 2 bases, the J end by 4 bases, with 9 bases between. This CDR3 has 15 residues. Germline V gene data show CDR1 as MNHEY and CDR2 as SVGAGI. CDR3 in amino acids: CASSYGNRYNSPLHF. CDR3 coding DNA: TGTGCCAGCAGTTACGGAAACCGATATAATTCACCCCTCCACTTT.